These 10 T cell receptor beta chains share one sample of origin, sequenced in a study of PD-1 blockade in classical Hodgkin lymphoma. Relapse was seen in all patients after autologous stem cell transplantation, and brentuximab vedotin exposure was variable. Using immunoSEQ multiplex PCR, the repertoire was profiled, and TCRdb retains in-frame clones only, with some absent. The sample has about 94,000 clones, about 88% seen once; the top ten hold roughly 10%. Material: peripheral blood mononuclear cells (PBMCs), obtained before the second cycle of nivolumab. These TCRs come from a human donor with classical Hodgkin lymphoma.

The CDR3 bases are TGCGCCAGCAGCTCAAGTTCCGGGAGGGTCAACGAGCAGTACTTC. The encoded protein is CASSSSSGRVNEQYF. The chain has TRBV5-1 and TRBJ2-7; 8 nucleotides align to TRBD2. Trimming took 3 bases from V and 5 from J; bases not matched to a gene: 10. Germline values: CDR1 SGHRS, CDR2 YFSETQ. The CDR3 length is 15 residues.

V is TRBV6-5 and J is TRBJ2-7; a possible D gene is TRBD1 (6 bases). Per the germline V gene, CDR1 is MNHEY and CDR2 is SVGAGI. This CDR3 region has 14 residues. V lost 8 bases and J lost 1, with 15 bases in between. The CDR3 DNA is TGTGCCAGCTCGCGTAAAGGGACATCCTACGAGCAGTACTTC. Its translation: CASSRKGTSYEQYF.

The chain combines TRBV11-3 with TRBJ2-1, with TRBD2 matching over 14 bases. Germline V gene sequence: CDR1 SGHNT, CDR2 YENEEA. J was trimmed by 10 bases and V by 4 bases; bases with no gene match: 9. This CDR3 spans 16 amino acids. CDR3: CASSSGTSGRGEEQFF. The CDR3 nucleotides are TGTGCCAGCAGCTCCGGGACTAGCGGGAGAGGCGAAGAGCAGTTCTTC.

The genes are TRBV10-1 and TRBJ2-5; D remains unclear. Germline V lookup: CDR1 WNHNN, CDR2 SYGVQD (reference sequence). Trimming took 5 bases from V and 1 from J, leaving 8 bases between them. This CDR3 has 13 residues. CDR3 region: CASSPTIQETQYF. In DNA form, the CDR3 reads TGCGCCAGCAGTCCCACGATCCAAGAGACCCAGTACTTC.

The chain joins TRBV10-1 to TRBJ2-3, with TRBD2 identical over 7 bases. V lost 2 bases and J lost 6; bases outside the gene matches: 8. This CDR3 spans 15 amino acids. Germline V gene lookup returns CDR1 WNHNN and CDR2 SYGVQD (reference sequence). CDR3 in DNA: TGCGCCAGCAGTGAGGAGGGCGGGAGCCCGGATACGCAGTATTTT. Translation gives CASSEEGGSPDTQYF.

There are a few counts of this clone. V and J are TRBV7-2 and TRBJ2-3; 14 nucleotides agree with TRBD2. This CDR3 has 19 residues. Germline CDR1 SGHTA, CDR2 FQGNSA. The ends lost 4 bases at V and 3 bases at J; junction bases unmatched: 12. CDR3 region: CASSSPEWTSGGRTDTQYF. CDR3 sequence (DNA): TGTGCCAGCAGCTCCCCTGAGTGGACTAGCGGGGGGCGAACAGATACGCAGTATTTT.

The chain employs TRBV7-2 and TRBJ2-1, with D perhaps matching TRBD2 (6 bases). Germline CDR1 and CDR2: SGHTA and FQGNSA. The CDR3 spans 15 residues. V lost 5 bases to trimming and J lost 0 bases, with 11 bases between them. The CDR3 reads CASSQDGSSYNEQFF. The CDR3 DNA reads as TGTGCCAGCAGCCAAGACGGGAGCTCCTACAATGAGCAGTTCTTC.

The chain is built from TRBV7-9 and TRBJ2-7; tentative D call: TRBD1 (6 bases). CDR1 SEHNR and CDR2 FQNEAQ come from the germline V gene (reference sequence). Trimming removed 4 bases at V and 6 bases at J, with 10 bases between. The CDR3 is 12 residues long. The CDR3 nucleotides are TGTGCCAGCAGCTCGACAGGAGCCGAGCAGTACTTC. The encoded protein is CASSSTGAEQYF.

This sequence joins TRBV6-4 and TRBJ2-7, with 14 bases that match TRBD2. Germline V gives CDR1 MRHNA, CDR2 SNTAGT. The junction had 8 bases not matched to a gene; V was cut back by 7 bases and J by 0 bases. This CDR3 is built from 17 residues. This chain's CDR3 is CASTSRTSGRFSYEQYF. DNA for the CDR3: TGTGCCAGCACTTCTAGGACTAGCGGGAGGTTCTCCTACGAGCAGTACTTC.

V usage is TRBV30 and J usage is TRBJ2-7; 9 bases fit TRBD2. Trimming removed 3 bases from V and 4 bases from J; junction bases left unmatched: 13. The CDR3 runs to 16 residues. The germline V gene has CDR1 GTSNPN and CDR2 SVGIG (reference sequence). In nucleotides, the CDR3 is TGTGCCTGGAGCGCCGGGACTAGCAAACCCATATACGAGCAGTACTTC. This sequence encodes CAWSAGTSKPIYEQYF.